This entry concerns a single TCR beta chain. Its antigen remains unidentified. The sample comes from a study of CXCR3-negative and CXCR3-positive naive CD8 T cells. General study points: When CXCR3-positive naive cells were set against CXCR3-negative naive cells, the former had more hydrophobic TRB CDR3s.

5' RACE that incorporated UMI labels was used to prepare the TRB cDNA libraries. No DNA is given; TCRdb re-called the 5' RACE reads and lists each CDR3 protein once. Listed are tens of thousands of distinct CDR3 sequences; more than 0.45% falls within the top ten. This CDR3 has 14 residues. Sample: naive CXCR3+ CD8+ T cells from blood. The subset: CD45RO-CCR7+CD27+CD95- naive CD8+ T cells expressing CXCR3 (TNR3+). The source is a human donor in good health. Some clones in this sample may be carry-over from other donors' samples. This chain uses TRBV12-3 or TRBV12-4 with TRBJ1-5. This CDR3 reads CASSLYSKNQPQHF.